These 20 T cell receptor beta chains were all obtained from the same sample, sequenced in a study of graft-versus-host responses after intestinal transplantation. The data were produced by immunoSEQ multiplex PCR, yet TCRdb's version contains in-frame clones alone and is incomplete. The sample lists 90,000 to 130,000 clones, around nine tenths occurring once. For these TCRs, the target antigens are not known. Here the sequenced sample was unstimulated CD4+ T cells sorted from spleen or lymph node cells, taken before transplant. The source of these receptors is a human donor who was the organ donor for an intestinal transplant.

J is TRBJ1-2 and V is TRBV5-6; TRBD1 matches 9 bases. Germline V gives CDR1 SGHDT, CDR2 YYEEEE. V gave up 4 bases and J gave up 5 bases; unmatched junction bases: 12. This CDR3 contains 16 residues. The CDR3 spells CASSPGTGTGIYGYTF. CDR3 sequence (DNA): TGTGCCAGCAGCCCAGGGACCGGGACAGGGATATATGGCTACACCTTC.

The chain has TRBV12-5 and TRBJ2-5; no definite D call. The CDR3 totals 14 residues. Trimming took off 0 bases at V and 5 bases at J, with 10 bases between the two ends. Germline V gene data show CDR1 as LGHNT and CDR2 as FRNRAP. The CDR3 DNA reads as TGTGCTAGTGGTTTGGTAGGGATGACGGAGACCCAGTACTTC. This codes for CASGLVGMTETQYF.

CDR3 nucleotide sequence: TGCGCCAGCAGCCAAGAGGGGCAGGGCAAAAACATTCAGTACTTC. It yields the protein CASSQEGQGKNIQYF. The V and J genes are TRBV4-1 and TRBJ2-4; tentative D call: TRBD1 (5 bases). Germline-derived CDR1 and CDR2 are MGHRA and YSYEKL. Trimming shortened V by 0 bases and J by 3 bases, and 9 bases separated the two germline ends. The CDR3 sequence is 15 residues long.

This sequence joins TRBV5-1 and TRBJ2-7, with TRBD2 matching 9 bases. Germline V gene data show CDR1 as SGHRS and CDR2 as YFSETQ. CDR3 length equals 17 residues. V was clipped by 3 bases and J by 0 bases; unmatched bases: 10. The CDR3 region has the DNA TGCGCCAGCAGCTCTGGGACTAGCTGGGGCCTCTCCTACGAGCAGTACTTC. It translates to CASSSGTSWGLSYEQYF.

The rearrangement links TRBV5-1 to TRBJ2-1; 13 nucleotides agree with TRBD2. CDR1 is SGHRS, CDR2 YFSETQ, per germline. The junction had 8 bases not matched to a gene; V was cut back by 2 bases and J by 0 bases. CDR3 length: 19 residues. The CDR3 loop is CASSFPTSGRPSSYNEQFF. DNA for the CDR3: TGCGCCAGCAGCTTCCCGACTAGCGGGAGGCCCAGCTCCTACAATGAGCAGTTCTTC. The whole variable domain, remainder taken from reference TRBV5-1 and TRBJ2-1, is KAGVTQTPRYLIKTRGQQVTLSCSPISGHRSVSWYQQTPGQGLQFLFEYFSETQRNKGNFPGRFSGRQFSNSRSEMNVSTLELGDSALYLCASSFPTSGRPSSYNEQFFGPGTRLTVL.

This chain links TRBV19 with TRBJ2-6; the D gene is possibly TRBD1 (5 bases). Deletions cut 5 bases from V and 0 bases from J, with 8 bases between. From germline, CDR1 is LNHDA and CDR2 SQIVND (reference sequence). The CDR3 runs 15 residues. The CDR3, as DNA: TGTGCCAGTAGTTTACAGGTCTCTGGGGCCAACGTCCTGACTTTC. It encodes CASSLQVSGANVLTF.

The chain employs TRBV6-6 and TRBJ2-3; D may be TRBD1 (7 bases). V was pared by 2 bases and J by 2 bases, with 11 bases between. Germline V gene data show CDR1 as MNHNY and CDR2 as SVGAGI (reference sequence). There are 15 residues in the CDR3. The CDR3 protein is CASSYGGGDTDTQYF. The CDR3 nucleotides are TGTGCCAGCAGTTACGGAGGGGGCGACACAGATACGCAGTATTTT.

This clone has only a few counts. This chain connects TRBV9 to TRBJ2-6; no clear D. Germline CDR1 SGDLS, CDR2 YYNGEE. The CDR3 spans 13 residues. The V end lost 0 bases, the J end lost 2 bases, and 0 bases lay between the germline ends. CDR3: CASSVAGANVLTF. The CDR3 DNA reads as TGTGCCAGCAGCGTAGCTGGGGCCAACGTCCTGACTTTC.

This chain connects TRBV9 to TRBJ2-2; D is uncertain. The CDR3 is 15 residues long. Looked up from germline, CDR1 is SGDLS and CDR2 is YYNGEE. The V end was cut by 0 bases, the J end by 0 bases, with 6 bases between. CDR3 nucleotide sequence: TGTGCCAGCAGCGTAGCGGGTCCGAACACCGGGGAGCTGTTTTTT. Its translation is CASSVAGPNTGELFF.

The chain recombines TRBV6-6 with TRBJ1-2; a weak D match, TRBD1 (5 bases). The V end lost 6 bases, the J end lost 6 bases, and 8 bases lay between the germline ends. Germline assignment: CDR1 MNHNY and CDR2 SVGAGI (reference sequence). The length of the CDR3 is 11 residues. The CDR3 coding sequence is TGTGCCAGCAGAGTAGGGGATGGCTACACCTTC. Its protein product is CASRVGDGYTF.

The chain links TRBV30 to TRBJ2-6; D remains unclear. Germline assignment: CDR1 GTSNPN and CDR2 SVGIG (reference sequence). CDR3 length: 16 residues. Trimming left V 0 bases short and J 0 bases short, with 9 bases between. As DNA, the CDR3 is TGTGCCTGGAGTGTTAAGGCGACCTCTGGGGCCAACGTCCTGACTTTC. Translation: CAWSVKATSGANVLTF.

CDR3: CASSPARDRGLNEQYF. Written as DNA, the CDR3 is TGTGCCAGCTCACCAGCCCGGGACAGGGGGCTGAACGAGCAGTACTTC. V gene TRBV18 combines with J gene TRBJ2-7; TRBD1 matches 12 bases. The V and J ends lost 2 bases and 5 bases, in that order; junction bases with no gene match: 7. The CDR3 is 16 amino acids. Germline V gene lookup returns CDR1 KGHSH and CDR2 LQKENI.

This chain connects TRBV6-5 to TRBJ2-7; TRBD1 might be the D (6 bases). This CDR3 has 13 residues. Germline lookup yields CDR1 MNHEY and CDR2 SVGAGI. The V gene lost 8 bases and the J gene lost 7 bases, with 18 bases spanning the gap. DNA for the CDR3: TGTGCCAGCGGAAGGACAGCTTCTGGTGAGCAGTACTTC. As protein: CASGRTASGEQYF.

The gene calls are TRBV30 and TRBJ1-1; D unclear. Germline-derived CDR1 and CDR2 are GTSNPN and SVGIG (reference sequence). This CDR3 is 12 amino acids long. Trimming shortened V by 5 bases and J by 1 base, and 8 bases separated the two germline ends. CDR3: CAWRGENTEAFF. CDR3 nucleotides: TGTGCCTGGCGAGGTGAGAACACTGAAGCTTTCTTT. Full variable domain (missing parts from reference TRBV30 and TRBJ1-1): SQTIHQWPATLVQPVGSPLSLECTVEGTSNPNLYWYRQAAGRGLQLLFYSVGIGQISSEVPQNLSASRPQDRQFILSSKKLLLSDSGFYLCAWRGENTEAFFGQGTRLTVV.

This clone was found once. The chain carries TRBV10-2 and TRBJ2-3, with 9 bases aligning to TRBD1. The CDR3 spans 16 residues. Germline V gene sequence: CDR1 WSHSY, CDR2 SAAADI. Trimming cost V 3 bases and J 5 bases; bases outside gene matches: 9. The CDR3 reads CASSDPGQGGRDTQYF. CDR3 coding DNA: TGCGCCAGCAGTGACCCGGGACAGGGTGGGAGAGATACGCAGTATTTT.

The V and J genes are TRBV2 and TRBJ2-3, with 8 bases fitting TRBD2. Germline CDR1 is SNHLY and CDR2 is FYNNEI. The CDR3 is 16 residues long. J was trimmed by 5 bases and V by 5 bases; bases with no gene match: 12. The CDR3 sequence: CASSLTGLAGGDTQYF. The DNA of the CDR3 is TGTGCCAGCAGTCTTACCGGACTAGCCGGGGGAGATACGCAGTATTTT.

The chain carries TRBV7-9 and TRBJ2-6, with 7 bases fitting TRBD1. This CDR3 has 18 residues. Per germline, CDR1 SEHNR and CDR2 FQNEAQ (reference sequence). The V segment lost 5 bases and the J segment 0 bases; nucleotides outside the gene matches: 10. In nucleotides, the CDR3 is TGTGCCAGCAGCGCAGGAAGGGACAGACACTCTGGGGCCAACGTCCTGACTTTC. Residues: CASSAGRDRHSGANVLTF.

The V gene is TRBV10-2, the J gene TRBJ2-3; 10 bases align to TRBD1. V shed 10 bases and J 5 bases; nucleotides not matched to a gene: 6. The CDR3 length is 13 residues. CDR1 and CDR2 (germline): WSHSY, SAAADI. CDR3 residues: CAIRTGGGDTQYF. The DNA of the CDR3 is TGCGCCATACGGACAGGGGGGGGAGATACGCAGTATTTT.

This clone was seen once. The chain employs TRBV4-3 and TRBJ2-7; no clear D gene. CDR1 and CDR2 from the germline V gene are LGHNA and YSLEER. The CDR3 loop spans 14 amino acids. Deletions cut 0 bases from V and 3 bases from J, with 9 bases between. The CDR3 DNA reads TGCGCCAGCAGCCAAGAAAGTAGTTACTACGAGCAGTACTTC. Protein product: CASSQESSYYEQYF.

This rearrangement joins TRBV6-5 to TRBJ2-3, with 12 bases that match TRBD2. There are 15 residues in the CDR3. Germline CDR1 reads MNHEY; CDR2 reads SVGAGI. V lost 4 bases to trimming and J lost 2 bases; unmatched junction nucleotides: 1. This chain's CDR3 is CASSSSGRATDTQYF. CDR3 in DNA: TGTGCCAGCAGTTCTAGCGGGAGGGCCACAGATACGCAGTATTTT.